This T cell receptor beta chain was sequenced for a study of OX40 agonist ivuxolimab in advanced cancers. Profiled with immunoSEQ multiplex PCR; TCRdb holds only in-frame clones, not every one. This sample yields under 85,000 clones, of which under 80% are seen a single time; approximately 5% belongs to the top ten. The CDR3 runs 13 residues. V gave up 8 bases and J gave up 1 base; unmatched junction bases: 7. CDR1 and CDR2 (germline): SQVTM, ANQGSEA. The receptor's source is an adult with an advanced solid tumor such as melanoma, head and neck, liver or kidney cancer. Here the sequenced sample was CD4+ or CD8+ T cells sorted from blood, taken in a trial of the OX40 agonist ivuxolimab. The genes are TRBV29-1 and TRBJ2-5, with 7 bases aligning to TRBD1. The CDR3 coding sequence is TGCAGCATCACAGGGGTCTCCCAAGAGACCCAGTACTTC. It specifies CSITGVSQETQYF.